This passage covers 25 T cell receptor beta chains from one sample sequenced in a study of CD8 T cells in ankylosing spondylitis. MiXCR was run by TCRdb on the 5' RACE reads, yielding one entry per CDR3 protein. The sample has 200,000 to 300,000 distinct CDR3 sequences; 8.6% are singletons. The sequencing input was blood, either unsorted or a sorted T cell fraction (not recorded which). The receptors derive from a male donor with ankylosing spondylitis or in good health (not recorded which).

This clonotype was picked up many times. This chain joins TRBV7-2 and TRBJ2-1, with D perhaps TRBD2 (6 bases). V was trimmed by 5 bases and J by 11 bases, leaving 22 bases between them. The CDR3 loop spans 15 amino acids. Germline assignment: CDR1 SGHTA and CDR2 FQGNSA. The CDR3 loop is CASSRTGGSNTKQFF. CDR3 sequence (DNA): TGTGCCAGCAGCCGAACCGGGGGATCAAATACGAAGCAGTTCTTC.

This clonotype was seen repeatedly, ten times or more. CDR3 DNA: TGCGCCAGCAGCCGGACCGGGACTAGTTCCTACGAGCAGTACTTC. Translating it yields CASSRTGTSSYEQYF. This chain joins TRBV4-1 and TRBJ2-7, with TRBD2 matching over 8 bases. Trimming took 4 bases from V and 1 from J; bases not matched to a gene: 6. Germline values: CDR1 MGHRA, CDR2 YSYEKL. The CDR3 has 15 amino acids.

This clonotype was seen repeatedly, ten times or more. This chain joins TRBV20-1 and TRBJ1-1, with D perhaps TRBD1 (5 bases). From germline, CDR1 is DFQATT and CDR2 SNEGSKA (reference sequence). The V end lost 1 base, the J end lost 1 base, and 16 bases lay between the germline ends. The CDR3 loop spans 16 amino acids. The DNA of the CDR3 is TGCAGTGCTAGAGGGTCAGGGCCTTTCACGAACACTGAAGCTTTCTTT. Encoded protein: CSARGSGPFTNTEAFF.

The CDR3 region is CASSFGTGEETQYF. Written as DNA, the CDR3 is TGCGCCAGCAGCTTCGGGACAGGGGAAGAGACCCAGTACTTC. The chain carries TRBV5-1 and TRBJ2-5; TRBD1 matches at 10 bases. Germline CDR1 is SGHRS and CDR2 is YFSETQ. The J segment lost 3 bases and the V segment lost 2 bases, leaving 1 base of the junction unmatched. The CDR3 runs 14 residues.

Ten or more counts support this clonotype. The chain carries TRBV20-1 and TRBJ1-5; no clear D gene. The CDR3 is 13 amino acids. With 0 bases removed from V and 5 bases from J, the gap between germline ends came to 8 bases. CDR1 and CDR2 (germline): DFQATT, SNEGSKA (reference sequence). The CDR3, as DNA: TGCAGTGCTAGAGACGGGCTGGATCAGCCCCAGCATTTT. It yields the protein CSARDGLDQPQHF.

This clonotype has at least ten counts. The gene calls are TRBV12-3 or TRBV12-4 and TRBJ1-1; 8 nucleotides line up with TRBD1. This CDR3 is 14 amino acids long. Trimming took 1 base from V and 4 from J; bases not matched to a gene: 2. The CDR3 protein is CASSLGDRFTEAFF. The CDR3 DNA reads TGTGCCAGCAGTTTAGGGGACAGGTTCACTGAAGCTTTCTTT.

This clonotype was seen repeatedly, ten times or more. For the CDR3, the DNA is TGTGCCAGCAGCTTGGGGAAATGGACCGGGGAGCTGTTTTTT. This encodes CASSLGKWTGELFF. The V gene is TRBV5-6, the J gene TRBJ2-2; D ambiguous. The germline V and J ends were trimmed by 0 bases and 5 bases, with 8 bases remaining between them. From germline, CDR1 is SGHDT and CDR2 YYEEEE. The CDR3 has 14 amino acids.

This clonotype was observed many times. The J gene is TRBJ2-1, the V gene TRBV7-2, with D possibly matching TRBD1 (7 bases). Germline-derived CDR1 and CDR2 are SGHTA and FQGNSA. The V and J ends lost 5 bases and 8 bases respectively, with 22 bases between them. The length of the CDR3 is 16 residues. CDR3 sequence: CASSQASAQGGDEQFF. DNA for the CDR3: TGTGCCAGCAGCCAAGCTAGCGCCCAGGGGGGAGATGAGCAGTTCTTC.

This clonotype came up a few times. The rearrangement links TRBV20-1 to TRBJ2-5; TRBD1 is a possible D gene (5 bases). The germline V gene has CDR1 DFQATT and CDR2 SNEGSKA (reference sequence). V gave up 1 base and J gave up 5 bases, with 14 bases separating them. The CDR3 runs to 14 residues. The CDR3 DNA reads TGCAGTGCTAGAGTGAGGACAAAGGGGGAGACCCAGTACTTC. Its protein product is CSARVRTKGETQYF.

This clonotype was counted ten times or more. The genes are TRBV29-1 and TRBJ1-1; D is possibly TRBD1 (6 bases). V lost 2 bases and J 1 base, leaving 17 bases between the germline ends. CDR3 length: 16 amino acids. Looked up from germline, CDR1 is SQVTM and CDR2 is ANQGSEA. The chain's CDR3 is CSVEPLMRGGNTEAFF. CDR3 DNA sequence: TGCAGCGTTGAACCACTGATGAGGGGGGGGAACACTGAAGCTTTCTTT.

This clonotype was counted many times. CDR3 DNA sequence: TGTGCCAGCAGCCCAACCCCGCGGGGGGACAATGAGCAGTTCTTC. Encoded protein: CASSPTPRGDNEQFF. The chain joins TRBV14 to TRBJ2-1, with 8 nucleotides matching TRBD2. Germline CDR1 SGHDN, CDR2 FVKESK. V shed 4 bases, J shed 5 bases, and the junction held 7 bases outside the gene matches. The CDR3 is 15 amino acids. The variable domain in full, with the rest retrieved from reference TRBV14 and TRBJ2-1, is EAGVTQFPSHSVIEKGQTVTLRCDPISGHDNLYWYRRVMGKEIKFLLHFVKESKQDESGMPNNRFLAERTGGTYSTLKVQPAELEDSGVYFCASSPTPRGDNEQFFGPGTRLTVL.

The chain couples TRBV29-1 to TRBJ1-1; D uncertain. Germline values: CDR1 SQVTM, CDR2 ANQGSEA. This CDR3 region has 12 residues. V was pared by 5 bases and J by 0 bases, with 7 bases between. The CDR3 DNA reads as TGCAGCGTTAGGAGCATGAACACTGAAGCTTTCTTT. This sequence encodes CSVRSMNTEAFF.

J is TRBJ2-1 and V is TRBV9, with 11 bases matching TRBD2. J was trimmed by 7 bases and V by 2 bases; bases with no gene match: 11. The CDR3 consists of 17 residues. Germline-derived CDR1 and CDR2 are SGDLS and YYNGEE. CDR3: CASSVYSSGRFGNEQFF. The CDR3 DNA reads as TGTGCCAGCAGCGTCTACTCTAGCGGGAGGTTTGGGAATGAGCAGTTCTTC.

This clonotype was counted many times. The chain links TRBV18 to TRBJ2-2; no definite D call. With 4 bases removed from V and 0 bases from J, the gap between germline ends came to 12 bases. CDR3 length equals 16 residues. The V gene's germline CDR1 is KGHSH and CDR2 LQKENI. The CDR3 region has the DNA TGTGCCAGCTCACTTCACCATCAAGCGAACACCGGGGAGCTGTTTTTT. Amino acids: CASSLHHQANTGELFF.

The chain recombines TRBV9 with TRBJ2-1, with TRBD2 matching 8 bases. Losses at the gene ends were 0 bases for V and 5 bases for J; bases not matched to a gene: 7. The CDR3 covers 16 residues. From germline, CDR1 is SGDLS and CDR2 YYNGEE. The CDR3 here is CASSVASGLADNEQFF. The CDR3 region has the DNA TGTGCCAGCAGCGTAGCCTCTGGACTAGCAGACAATGAGCAGTTCTTC.

Ten or more counts support this clonotype. This chain uses TRBV28 with TRBJ2-2, with 9 bases aligning to TRBD2. Germline trimming cut 6 bases from V and 3 bases from J; bases unmatched to any gene: 8. This CDR3 is built from 16 residues. The germline CDR1 and CDR2 sequences are MDHEN and SYDVKM. This chain's CDR3 is CASSRPAGGDTGELFF. The CDR3, as DNA: TGTGCCAGCAGCAGACCAGCGGGAGGAGACACCGGGGAGCTGTTTTTT.

In its sample, this clonotype was seen many times. The chain joins TRBV10-2 to TRBJ1-3; D may be TRBD1 (6 bases). Per germline, CDR1 WSHSY and CDR2 SAAADI. Trimming shortened V by 0 bases and J by 2 bases, and 17 bases separated the two germline ends. The CDR3 has 18 residues. This CDR3 reads CASSESLPTDRTGNTIYF. Written as DNA, the CDR3 is TGCGCCAGCAGTGAGTCCCTTCCCACGGACAGAACTGGAAACACCATATATTTT.

This clonotype was detected ten times or more. The chain combines TRBV7-2 with TRBJ1-3; the match to TRBD1 covers 8 bases. Germline V gives CDR1 SGHTA, CDR2 FQGNSA. The V segment lost 5 bases and the J segment 3 bases; nucleotides outside the gene matches: 12. The CDR3 contains 17 residues. CDR3 protein: CASSQGQGAGGGNTIYF. CDR3 nucleotide sequence: TGTGCCAGCAGCCAAGGACAGGGCGCAGGTGGTGGAAACACCATATATTTT. The variable domain in full, completed from reference TRBV7-2 and TRBJ1-3, reads GAGVSQSPSNKVTEKGKDVELRCDPISGHTALYWYRQSLGQGLEFLIYFQGNSAPDKSGLPSDRFSAERTGGSVSTLTIQRTQQEDSAVYLCASSQGQGAGGGNTIYFGEGSWLTVV.

The V and J genes are TRBV30 and TRBJ1-2, with 7 nucleotides matching TRBD1. The CDR3 sequence is 13 residues long. From germline, CDR1 is GTSNPN and CDR2 SVGIG (reference sequence). Trimming took 5 bases from V and 6 from J; bases not matched to a gene: 9. CDR3 sequence reads: CAWARQGGDGYTF. Here the CDR3 DNA reads TGTGCCTGGGCCCGACAGGGAGGGGATGGCTACACCTTC.

This clonotype was found many times. The chain combines TRBV27 with TRBJ2-7; weak D call: TRBD1 (5 bases). Germline values: CDR1 MNHEY, CDR2 SMNVEV (reference sequence). With 3 bases removed from V and 3 bases from J, the gap between germline ends came to 6 bases. CDR3 length equals 12 residues. The CDR3 nucleotides read TGTGCCAGCAGTTTTCAGGGCTACGAGCAGTACTTC. Its protein is CASSFQGYEQYF.

The chain employs TRBV15 and TRBJ2-5; D is undetermined. Germline CDR1 reads LNHNV; CDR2 reads YYDKDF (reference sequence). The ends were cut back, 5 bases at V and 3 bases at J, with 13 bases in the middle. The CDR3 covers 14 residues. The CDR3, as DNA: TGTGCCACCAGCTCCCGAGACGGAAAAGAGACCCAGTACTTC. Translating gives CATSSRDGKETQYF. Full variable domain (missing parts from reference TRBV15 and TRBJ2-5): DAMVIQNPRYQVTQFGKPVTLSCSQTLNHNVMYWYQQKSSQAPKLLFHYYDKDFNNEADTPDNFQSRRPNTSFCFLDIRSPGLGDTAMYLCATSSRDGKETQYFGPGTRLLVL.

This clonotype turned up a few times. The V call is TRBV30, the J call TRBJ2-2, with unresolved D. The CDR3 contains 13 residues. The V end was cut by 1 base, the J end by 5 bases, with 8 bases between. CDR1 is GTSNPN and CDR2 is SVGIG in the germline V gene (reference sequence). CDR3 sequence reads: CAWSGTATGELFF. The CDR3 DNA reads as TGTGCCTGGAGTGGGACGGCAACCGGGGAGCTGTTTTTT.

A few counts support this clonotype. This chain joins TRBV29-1 and TRBJ2-3, with TRBD2 matching over 8 bases. There are 15 residues in the CDR3. V was clipped by 3 bases and J by 0 bases; unmatched bases: 5. Germline values: CDR1 SQVTM, CDR2 ANQGSEA. The CDR3 coding sequence is TGCAGCGTTGAGCTAGCGGGCCGAAGCACAGATACGCAGTATTTT. Amino acids: CSVELAGRSTDTQYF.

This clonotype was detected many times. The chain has TRBV10-3 and TRBJ2-3; 9 nucleotides align to TRBD2. The CDR3 sequence is 14 residues long. In germline, CDR1 is ENHRY, CDR2 SYGVKD. Unmatched junction bases numbered 6, after V lost 9 bases and J lost 2 bases. CDR3 bases: TGTGCCATATCCGGGACTAGCCTCACAGATACGCAGTATTTT. It codes for CAISGTSLTDTQYF.

This clonotype was counted ten times or more. The V and J genes are TRBV6-2 or TRBV6-3 and TRBJ2-5; either TRBD1 or TRBD2 may fit D (5 bases each). Germline loops: CDR1 MNHEY, CDR2 SVGEGT. The CDR3 consists of 15 residues. V was trimmed by 2 bases and J by 1 base, leaving 11 bases between them. CDR3 sequence: CASSYEGQRQETQYF. CDR3 sequence (DNA): TGTGCCAGCAGTTACGAGGGGCAGCGCCAAGAGACCCAGTACTTC.